This passage covers 20 T cell receptor beta chains from one sample sequenced in a study of T cells in tuberculosis. The time point here: new active TB diagnosis, blood taken before or within 7 days of starting treatment. Using immunoSEQ multiplex PCR, the repertoire was profiled, and TCRdb retains in-frame clones only, with some absent. The sample shows approximately 40,000 clones, around 94% of them seen only once. Sequences were derived from PBMCs, sampled at tuberculosis diagnosis. All receptors come from an adult with tuberculosis.

J is TRBJ2-5 and V is TRBV19; D is unresolved. V lost 6 bases and J 3 bases, leaving 14 bases between the germline ends. The CDR3 is 14 residues long. Germline values: CDR1 LNHDA, CDR2 SQIVND (reference sequence). CDR3 DNA sequence: TGTGCCAGTAGCCCGACTCGGAGCGAAGAGACCCAGTACTTC. Its protein is CASSPTRSEETQYF.

The genes are TRBV7-9 and TRBJ2-3; TRBD1 is a possible D gene (6 bases). V shed 2 bases and J shed 2 bases, with 17 bases lying between them. The germline V gene has CDR1 SEHNR and CDR2 FQNEAQ (reference sequence). The CDR3 consists of 17 residues. The CDR3 DNA is TGTGCCAGCAGCTTAAAGCCCCGGGACACCACCACAGATACGCAGTATTTT. Amino acids: CASSLKPRDTTTDTQYF.

This clone was found a few times. V and J are TRBV5-1 and TRBJ2-1; 9 bases are a match to TRBD1. In germline, CDR1 is SGHRS, CDR2 YFSETQ. CDR3 length: 15 residues. After removal of 0 bases from V and 7 bases from J, the junction contained 5 bases not matched to a gene. CDR3 sequence (DNA): TGCGCCAGCAGCTTGGGGGACAGGGTGGGGAATGAGCAGTTCTTC. It specifies CASSLGDRVGNEQFF.

The chain is built from TRBV18 and TRBJ1-1; perhaps TRBD1 as D (5 bases). CDR1 KGHSH and CDR2 LQKENI come from the germline V gene. This CDR3 is built from 14 residues. V was cut by 6 bases and J by 4 bases, with 15 bases left in between. The CDR3 nucleotides read TGTGCCAGCTCTCAACAGGAGGGGAGCACTGAAGCTTTCTTT. This gives the protein CASSQQEGSTEAFF.

The chain combines TRBV11-2 with TRBJ2-5, with TRBD1 identical over 7 bases. The CDR3 contains 17 residues. V lost 1 base to trimming and J lost 1 base; unmatched junction nucleotides: 9. Looked up from germline, CDR1 is SGHAT and CDR2 is FQNNGV. The CDR3 here is CASSLGLTGVAQETQYF. The CDR3 nucleotides read TGTGCCAGCAGCTTAGGCCTCACAGGGGTCGCCCAAGAGACCCAGTACTTC.

This clone occurred once. The chain combines TRBV11-2 with TRBJ1-2, with 11 bases lining up with TRBD1. The V segment lost 5 bases and the J segment 3 bases; nucleotides outside the gene matches: 5. CDR1 and CDR2 from the germline V gene are SGHAT and FQNNGV. The CDR3 is 15 residues long. This CDR3 is CASSPDRGLDYGYTF. DNA of the CDR3: TGTGCCAGCAGCCCGGACAGGGGGCTGGACTATGGCTACACCTTC. The complete variable domain, with remaining parts taken from reference TRBV11-2 and TRBJ1-2, reads EAGVAQSPRYKIIEKRQSVAFWCNPISGHATLYWYQQILGQGPKLLIQFQNNGVVDDSQLPKDRFSAERLKGVDSTLKIQPAKLEDSAVYLCASSPDRGLDYGYTFGSGTRLTVV.

This clone was observed a single time. The V gene is TRBV6-5, the J gene TRBJ1-4; no clear D. This CDR3 is 13 amino acids long. V was clipped by 6 bases and J by 6 bases, with 11 bases between them. Germline V gene lookup returns CDR1 MNHEY and CDR2 SVGAGI. The CDR3 region is CASSPTWDEKLFF. CDR3 in DNA: TGTGCCAGCAGCCCGACATGGGATGAAAAACTGTTTTTT.

This chain joins TRBV4-3 and TRBJ1-2, with TRBD1 as a possible D gene (5 bases). V lost 1 base and J 5 bases, leaving 8 bases between the germline ends. Germline V gene data show CDR1 as LGHNA and CDR2 as YSLEER. This CDR3 is 13 amino acids long. CDR3 DNA: TGCGCCAGCAGCCAAGGGACACAGTATGGCTACACCTTC. As protein: CASSQGTQYGYTF.

CDR3 nucleotide sequence: TGTGCCAGCAGCGGAAGAGCGGGACGTGACGAGCAGTACTTC. It is translated as CASSGRAGRDEQYF. The V call is TRBV9, the J call TRBJ2-7; 7 bases line up with TRBD2. Germline V gene lookup returns CDR1 SGDLS and CDR2 YYNGEE. This CDR3 has 14 residues. Trimming took 3 bases from V and 5 from J; bases not matched to a gene: 8.

The chain carries TRBV19 and TRBJ1-2; 7 nucleotides agree with TRBD1. Per the germline V gene, CDR1 is LNHDA and CDR2 is SQIVND (reference sequence). The CDR3 covers 15 residues. J lost 4 bases, V lost 6 bases, and 11 bases had no gene match. The CDR3 protein is CASSPLLRGSYGYTF. Written as DNA, the CDR3 is TGTGCCAGTAGCCCCCTCCTCAGGGGGTCCTATGGCTACACCTTC.

The J gene is TRBJ1-1, the V gene TRBV28; D ambiguous. The CDR3 has 15 residues. Trimming removed 4 bases at V and 5 bases at J, with 17 bases between. CDR1 is MDHEN and CDR2 is SYDVKM in the germline V gene. CDR3 DNA sequence: TGTGCCAGCAGTTCTCACTCAAGTGCGAGGACTGAAGCTTTCTTT. Encoded protein: CASSSHSSARTEAFF.

V is TRBV7-2 and J is TRBJ2-7; the D gene is possibly TRBD2 (5 bases). This CDR3 region has 15 residues. V was shortened by 1 base and J by 5 bases, with 15 bases between the two germline ends. CDR1 and CDR2 (germline): SGHTA, FQGNSA. The DNA for the CDR3 is TGTGCCAGCAGCTTAGGGTATGCGGGCGTGAACGAGCAGTACTTC. Translating it yields CASSLGYAGVNEQYF.

The gene calls are TRBV5-1 and TRBJ2-1; a possible D gene is TRBD2 (6 bases). Germline values: CDR1 SGHRS, CDR2 YFSETQ. This CDR3 region has 15 residues. V was shortened by 4 bases and J by 0 bases, with 11 bases between the two germline ends. CDR3 DNA: TGCGCCAGCAGCCCCGGGACTTACTCCTACAATGAGCAGTTCTTC. Translating gives CASSPGTYSYNEQFF.

V gene TRBV2 combines with J gene TRBJ1-2; 9 positions agree with TRBD1. The CDR3 loop spans 14 amino acids. Unmatched junction bases numbered 6, after V lost 6 bases and J lost 4 bases. CDR1 SNHLY and CDR2 FYNNEI come from the germline V gene. CDR3: CASSEMDRGYGYTF. CDR3 DNA sequence: TGTGCCAGCAGCGAGATGGACAGGGGCTATGGCTACACCTTC.

The J gene is TRBJ1-5, the V gene TRBV25-1, with D unclear. V was clipped by 4 bases and J by 8 bases, with 18 bases between them. Germline V gene lookup returns CDR1 MGHDK and CDR2 SYGVNS. The CDR3 loop spans 15 amino acids. The CDR3 DNA is TGTGCCAGCAGTGTAGGGAGTGGGAGCGCGGAGCCCCAGCATTTT. Translating it yields CASSVGSGSAEPQHF.

This chain links TRBV6-5 with TRBJ1-1; no clear D gene. Germline lookup yields CDR1 MNHEY and CDR2 SVGAGI. The CDR3 is 13 amino acids. Trimming stripped 7 bases from V and 1 base from J, with 10 bases between. The CDR3 DNA reads as TGTGCCAGCACCCTGGGAGGGAACACTGAAGCTTTCTTT. Translating gives CASTLGGNTEAFF.

The chain is built from TRBV9 and TRBJ1-1; maybe TRBD1 (5 bases). The CDR3 length is 14 residues. Germline V gene data show CDR1 as SGDLS and CDR2 as YYNGEE. The V end was cut by 4 bases, the J end by 0 bases, with 10 bases between. The CDR3 is CASSPRVVNTEAFF. The CDR3 DNA reads TGTGCCAGCAGCCCCAGGGTGGTGAACACTGAAGCTTTCTTT.

CDR3: CASSIGTGRAEAFF. The CDR3 nucleotides read TGTGCCAGTAGTATCGGGACAGGGAGGGCTGAAGCTTTCTTT. This chain connects TRBV19 to TRBJ1-1; 9 bases line up with TRBD1. The CDR3 is 14 amino acids. Looked up from germline, CDR1 is LNHDA and CDR2 is SQIVND (reference sequence). The V and J ends lost 3 bases and 6 bases, in that order; junction bases with no gene match: 5.

This clone was counted a single time. The J gene is TRBJ1-4, the V gene TRBV19; 7 nucleotides match TRBD1. The CDR3 runs to 14 residues. The germline V gene encodes CDR1 LNHDA and CDR2 SQIVND (reference sequence). V was clipped by 6 bases and J by 5 bases; unmatched bases: 6. Here the CDR3 DNA reads TGTGCCAGTAGAGGGACAGCTTTAAATGAAAAACTGTTTTTT. Encoded protein: CASRGTALNEKLFF.

The chain links TRBV4-1 to TRBJ2-7; 8 nucleotides align to TRBD1. Germline V gene lookup returns CDR1 MGHRA and CDR2 YSYEKL. The CDR3 consists of 14 residues. The V segment lost 4 bases and the J segment 7 bases; nucleotides outside the gene matches: 9. The CDR3 DNA sequence: TGCGCCAGCAGCCTCGGACAGGGTCTCGGTGAGCAGTACTTC. It encodes CASSLGQGLGEQYF.